This T cell receptor (beta chain) is drawn from a study of shared T cell receptors in the human thymus. The CDR3 runs to 16 residues. Germline V gene lookup returns CDR1 SGHDN and CDR2 FVKESK. V shed 5 bases and J 10 bases; nucleotides not matched to a gene: 13. Clones were sequenced by immunoSEQ multiplex PCR, and TCRdb holds only the in-frame ones, with some missing. The table has roughly 710,000 clones, approximately 83% seen once. Another study also made use of these data, one on human thymus T cells. Per that study: Having surgery to correct congenital heart defects, healthy Finnish infants acted as the donors. From resections taken during corrective heart surgery, the thymus tissue was obtained. An apparent bias in V and J gene usage was seen in thymic and blood repertoires. Related research reported highly overlapping thymic repertoires among unrelated individuals.

The TCR originated in a girl under two years old with a congenital heart defect. This chain joins TRBV14 and TRBJ1-6; the match to TRBD1 covers 8 bases. Sequenced sample: thymocytes. CDR3 DNA: TGTGCCAGCAGCTTAGATCGGATGGCAGGGGGCTCACCCCTCCACTTT. Its protein is CASSLDRMAGGSPLHF.